One and the same sample provided the 9 T cell receptor beta chains below, sequenced in a study of blood T cell repertoires in COVID-19. The repertoire was sequenced with immunoSEQ multiplex PCR; TCRdb's copy has only in-frame clones and lacks some. The table has around 270,000 clones, over 80% seen once; the top ten hold 1.5% to 1.9%. The sample taken for sequencing was peripheral blood. Source of these receptors: a woman aged 40 to 50 who had recovered from COVID-19.

This clone was detected only once. The chain recombines TRBV2 with TRBJ2-2; 8 bases align to TRBD1. Per the germline V gene, CDR1 is SNHLY and CDR2 is FYNNEI. The CDR3 consists of 16 residues. V dropped 8 bases and J dropped 8; count of bases not matched to a gene: 16. The CDR3 nucleotides are TGTGCCAGCCGAATGAGGACAGGGATTGCGCGGGGGGAGCTGTTTTTT. Translation: CASRMRTGIARGELFF.

The chain carries TRBV11-2 and TRBJ2-1; 12 bases map to TRBD2. Per germline, CDR1 SGHAT and CDR2 FQNNGV. The CDR3 totals 16 residues. V shed 3 bases and J 2 bases; nucleotides not matched to a gene: 2. The CDR3 spells CASSFLAGGPYNEQFF. The CDR3 region has the DNA TGTGCCAGCAGCTTCCTAGCGGGGGGGCCCTACAATGAGCAGTTCTTC.

V usage is TRBV6-6 and J usage is TRBJ1-1; 9 bases are shared with TRBD1. The CDR3 is 14 amino acids. Germline V gives CDR1 MNHNY, CDR2 SVGAGI (reference sequence). The trim removed 5 bases at V and 4 bases at J, leaving 5 bases unmatched. CDR3 bases: TGTGCCAGCAGTAACAGGGGGCAGGCCACTGAAGCTTTCTTT. It translates to CASSNRGQATEAFF.

The chain carries TRBV5-4 and TRBJ1-2; possible D gene TRBD1, 6 bases. This CDR3 spans 14 amino acids. CDR1 SGHNT and CDR2 YYREEE come from the germline V gene (reference sequence). V was trimmed by 3 bases and J by 5 bases, leaving 14 bases between them. The CDR3 DNA is TGTGCCAGCAGCTCGACAGGCATTGATTATGGCTACACCTTC. This gives the protein CASSSTGIDYGYTF.

The chain combines TRBV15 with TRBJ2-7, with 9 bases aligning to TRBD1. The length of the CDR3 is 16 residues. The germline gives CDR1 LNHNV, CDR2 YYDKDF (reference sequence). V lost 4 bases and J lost 1; bases outside the gene matches: 8. CDR3 loop: CATSTRAGTGSYEQYF. The CDR3 bases are TGTGCCACCAGCACTCGCGCCGGGACAGGGTCCTACGAGCAGTACTTC.

The CDR3 region is CASSEWDGGQETQYF. DNA of the CDR3: TGTGCCAGCAGTGAATGGGACGGGGGACAGGAGACCCAGTACTTC. The chain recombines TRBV25-1 with TRBJ2-5; weak D call: TRBD1 (7 bases). Germline loops: CDR1 MGHDK, CDR2 SYGVNS. Trimming stripped 1 base from V and 5 bases from J, with 14 bases between. The CDR3 covers 15 residues. The variable domain in full, completed from reference TRBV25-1 and TRBJ2-5, reads EADIYQTPRYLVIGTGKKITLECSQTMGHDKMYWYQQDPGMELHLIHYSYGVNSTEKGDLSSESTVSRIRTEHFPLTLESARPSHTSQYLCASSEWDGGQETQYFGPGTRLLVL.

The rearrangement links TRBV29-1 to TRBJ2-5; no firm D call. The CDR3 length is 11 residues. Germline assignment: CDR1 SQVTM and CDR2 ANQGSEA. With 5 bases removed from V and 0 bases from J, the gap between germline ends came to 4 bases. As DNA, the CDR3 is TGCAGCGTTATCTACCAAGAGACCCAGTACTTC. It yields the protein CSVIYQETQYF.

V is TRBV7-9 and J is TRBJ2-7; perhaps TRBD2 as D (5 bases). The CDR3 totals 13 residues. Germline V gene data show CDR1 as SEHNR and CDR2 as FQNEAQ (reference sequence). V was trimmed by 3 bases and J by 7 bases, leaving 13 bases between them. Here the CDR3 DNA reads TGTGCCAGCAGCTTTGACGGGGTCGGAGAGCAGTACTTC. Translating it yields CASSFDGVGEQYF.

The CDR3 sequence is CASSPSGGVHNEQFF. CDR3 bases: TGTGCCAGCAGCCCCTCGGGGGGGGTCCACAATGAGCAGTTCTTC. This chain connects TRBV7-3 to TRBJ2-1, with 8 bases identical to TRBD2. J gave up 5 bases and V 5 bases, and 8 bases lay outside the gene matches. The CDR3 is made up of 15 amino acids. The germline V gene encodes CDR1 SGHTA and CDR2 FQGTGA.